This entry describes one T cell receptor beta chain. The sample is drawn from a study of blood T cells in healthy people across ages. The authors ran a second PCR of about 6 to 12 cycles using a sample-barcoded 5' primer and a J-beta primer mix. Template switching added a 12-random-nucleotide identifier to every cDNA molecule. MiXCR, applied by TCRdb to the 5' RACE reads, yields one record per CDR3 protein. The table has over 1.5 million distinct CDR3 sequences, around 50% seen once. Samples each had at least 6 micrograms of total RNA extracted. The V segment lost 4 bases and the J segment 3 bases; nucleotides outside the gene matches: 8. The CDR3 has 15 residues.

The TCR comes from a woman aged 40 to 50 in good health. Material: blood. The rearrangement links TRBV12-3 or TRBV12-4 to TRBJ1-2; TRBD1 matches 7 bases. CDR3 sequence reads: CASSSAGTEDYGYTF. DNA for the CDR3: TGTGCCAGCAGTTCCGCCGGGACAGAGGACTATGGCTACACCTTC.